Listed below are T cell receptor beta chains from one sample, sequenced in a study of tumor and adjacent non-tumor tissue in lung cancer. TCRdb reprocessed the multiplex PCR reads with MiXCR, giving one entry per CDR3 protein. The data hold 75,000 to 95,000 distinct CDR3 sequences, with just over 65% observed a single time. Sequencing used lung tumor tissue. These receptors were taken from a man between 60 and 75 years old with non-small cell lung cancer. The CDR3 runs from the conserved cysteine through the conserved F or W. Fields, in order: clone size, V gene, J gene, D gene, CDR3 length, CDR3 DNA, CDR3 protein. A D gene is named only where the DNA matches it firmly. The listing skips clone size in some rows; elsewhere it reads once, few, many or a size class.

NA	TRBV20-1	TRBJ1-6	NA	15	TGCAGTGCCCGGGACGGGAGCTCCTATAATTCACCCCTCCACTTT	CSARDGSSYNSPLHF
many	TRBV6-2/TRBV6-3	TRBJ2-7	TRBD1	16	TGTGCCAGCAGTTACTCGAGGGGGCCAAGCTCCTACGAGCAGTACTTC	CASSYSRGPSSYEQYF
NA	TRBV12-3/TRBV12-4	TRBJ1-4	NA	13	TGTGCCAGCAGATGGACGATAAATGAAAAACTGTTTTTT	CASRWTINEKLFF
NA	TRBV28	TRBJ2-2	TRBD2	16	TGTGACAGCAGTTCCCTTGGGGGGAGCGGGACCGGGGGGCTGTTTTTT	CDSSSLGGSGTGGLFF
many	TRBV6-2/TRBV6-3	TRBJ2-5	NA	11	TGTGCCAGCACTCCCGGGGAGACCCAGTACTTC	CASTPGETQYF
once	TRBV27	TRBJ1-1	TRBD1	17	TGTGTCAGCAGTTCCCTAGGACAGGGGGCGCGGGACACTGATGCTTTCTTT	CVSSSLGQGARDTDAFF
many	TRBV5-6	TRBJ1-6	NA	15	TGTGCCAGCAGCTTGTCTTGGACAGACGTTACACCCCTCCACTTT	CASSLSWTDVTPLHF
NA	TRBV5-1	TRBJ2-1	TRBD1	15	TGCGCCAGGAGCCTCAACAGGGGGATAGACAATGAGCAGTTGTTC	CARSLNRGIDNEQLF
NA	TRBV12-3/TRBV12-4	TRBJ2-7	TRBD1	12	TGTGCCAACACCATGACAGGGGGCGAGCAATACTTC	CANTMTGGEQYF
NA	TRBV6-5	TRBJ2-7	NA	15	TGTGCACGAGGACAGGGTCGGGAGGGGACCTACGAGCAGTACTTC	CARGQGREGTYEQYF
NA	TRBV5-6	TRBJ1-1	NA	13	TGTGCCAGCAGCTTGGGGCAGAACATTGAAGCGTTCTTT	CASSLGQNIEAFF
NA	TRBV11-2	TRBJ2-1	TRBD2	15	TGTGCCAGCAGCCCCTTGGGGGACTACCAATTCGAGCAGTTCTTC	CASSPLGDYQFEQFF
NA	TRBV11-2	TRBJ2-1	NA	15	TGTGCCAGCAGCTTAGAATCAGGGCCTTGTAATGAGCAGTTCTTC	CASSLESGPCNEQFF
NA	TRBV5-5	TRBJ1-1	NA	12	TGTGCCAGAAGCCCAATAGGGACTGAAGCTTTCTTT	CARSPIGTEAFF
NA	TRBV5-5	TRBJ2-1	NA	15	TGTGCCAGCAGTGTTGGCGGTGTATTACACAATGAGCAGTTCTTC	CASSVGGVLHNEQFF
many	TRBV10-3	TRBJ2-2	TRBD1	15	TGTGCCATCAGGCCGGGACAGGGGGACACCGGGGAGCTGTTTTTT	CAIRPGQGDTGELFF
NA	TRBV12-3/TRBV12-4	TRBJ2-2	NA	14	TGTGCCAGCAGTTACCGACCGAACACCGGGGAGCTGTTTTTT	CASSYRPNTGELFF
NA	TRBV11-2	TRBJ2-5	TRBD2	16	TGTGCCAGCATGCCGGGACTAGCGGGATGGCGGGGGACCCACTACTTC	CASMPGLAGWRGTHYF
NA	TRBV10-2	TRBJ2-5	NA	13	TGCGCCAGCACGACTCAGTTACATGAGACCCAGTACTTC	CASTTQLHETQYF
NA	TRBV11-2	TRBJ2-5	NA	15	TGTGCCGGCAGCTTAGGGGGGTCAGTCCAAGAGACCCAGTACTTC	CAGSLGGSVQETQYF
NA	TRBV20-1	TRBJ1-1	TRBD1	16	TGCAGTGCTGGAGATTTTACAGGGGGGTCGAGCACTAAAGCTTTCTTT	CSAGDFTGGSSTKAFF
once	TRBV4-3	TRBJ2-2	NA	16	TGCGCCAGCAGCCGAGAAACTTGCGGCCGCGCCGGGGAGCTGTTTTTT	CASSRETCGRAGELFF
many	TRBV30	TRBJ1-6	NA	14	TGTGCCTGGAGTGTATCAGGGTGGAATTCACCCCTCCACTTT	CAWSVSGWNSPLHF
NA	TRBV4-2	TRBJ2-2	NA	15	TGTGCCAGGAGCCAAGATGGAACGGGGGCCGGGGAGCTATTTTTT	CARSQDGTGAGELFF
NA	TRBV11-2	TRBJ2-1	NA	15	TGTGCAAGCAGCCCGCACCGGGGGATGAGGTATAAGCAGTTCTTC	CASSPHRGMRYKQFF
few	TRBV7-9	TRBJ1-5	NA	14	TGTGCCAGCAGCTTATCCCCTTCCGATCGGCCCCAGCATTTT	CASSLSPSDRPQHF
NA	TRBV6-6	TRBJ2-3	NA	15	TGTGCCAGCAGTAACCTCGCGGCTTACACAGATACGCAGTATTTT	CASSNLAAYTDTQYF
NA	TRBV12-3/TRBV12-4	TRBJ1-5	NA	14	TGTGCCAGCAGTTTATTGGACGGAAATCAGCCCCAGCATTTT	CASSLLDGNQPQHF
NA	TRBV11-2	TRBJ2-3	NA	12	TGTGCCAGCATCCCCGGCACAGATATGCAGTATTTT	CASIPGTDMQYF
NA	TRBV7-2	TRBJ2-1	TRBD2	16	TGTGCCAGCAACTTAGATAGCGGGAGCGCCTACATTGAGCAGTTCTTC	CASNLDSGSAYIEQFF
few	TRBV19	TRBJ2-6	NA	15	TGTGCCAGTAGTATATGGGGGACTGGGGCCAACGTCCTGACTTTC	CASSIWGTGANVLTF
NA	TRBV29-1	TRBJ2-4	NA	12	TGCAGCGTTGAACAGGGGACAAACATTCAGTACTTC	CSVEQGTNIQYF
NA	TRBV10-3	TRBJ1-1	NA	16	TGTGCCATCAGTGAGTCGGGGGGATGGTCGTGGACTGAGACTTTCTTT	CAISESGGWSWTETFF
NA	TRBV20-1	TRBJ1-6	TRBD1	15	TGCAGTGCTAGATCTGCCGGGACAGTTAATTCGCCCCTCCACTTT	CSARSAGTVNSPLHF
NA	TRBV29-1	TRBJ1-2	NA	12	TGCAGAGGAAGGACAGTGGAGGGGGACTACACCTTC	CRGRTVEGDYTF
NA	TRBV28	TRBJ2-1	TRBD2	16	TGTGTCAGCAGTCCTCGACACGGGAGGGTTGGTAATGAGCAGTTCTTC	CVSSPRHGRVGNEQFF
NA	TRBV11-2	TRBJ1-1	NA	14	TGTGCCACCAGCACACGACGGGAGAACACTGAAGCTTTCTTT	CATSTRRENTEAFF